A single sample is the source of the 12 T cell receptor beta chains below, sequenced in a study of T cells after posttransplantation cyclophosphamide. The repertoire was sequenced with immunoSEQ multiplex PCR; TCRdb's copy has only in-frame clones and lacks some. This sample carries 34,000 or so clones, none of them present only once. Sequencing was performed on PBMCs. These receptors all stem from a woman aged 50 to 60 in good health and a related stem cell transplant donor.

At least ten counts were recorded for this clone. The chain links TRBV19 to TRBJ2-1; 10 bases align to TRBD1. The CDR3 covers 16 residues. Germline V CDR1 and CDR2: LNHDA, SQIVND (reference sequence). The V and J ends lost 11 bases and 10 bases, in that order; junction bases with no gene match: 20. This CDR3 is CASAPLDRGLDLEQFF. Written as DNA, the CDR3 is TGTGCCTCAGCACCCTTAGACAGGGGGCTCGACTTAGAGCAGTTCTTC.

The table lists this clone with many counts. This chain links TRBV7-8 with TRBJ2-1; 12 bases are a match to TRBD2. With 5 bases clipped from V and 10 bases from J, the junction kept 9 bases outside the gene matches. This CDR3 is 15 amino acids long. Germline CDR1 is SGHVS and CDR2 is FQNEAQ. Here the CDR3 DNA reads TGTGCCAGCAGCCCCGGGACTAGCGGGTTTCAGGAGCAGTTCTTC. Translating it yields CASSPGTSGFQEQFF.

This clone was counted many times. This sequence joins TRBV6-1 and TRBJ1-5; 8 bases fit TRBD1. Germline V gene sequence: CDR1 MNHNS, CDR2 SASEGT. With V trimmed by 6 bases and J by 7 bases, 5 bases remained unmatched. This CDR3 has 13 residues. The CDR3: CASRETGEQPQHF. In DNA, the CDR3 is TGTGCCAGCAGGGAGACAGGGGAGCAGCCCCAGCATTTT.

The sample holds many counts of this clone. The chain recombines TRBV27 with TRBJ2-7, with 8 bases identical to TRBD1. The V segment lost 7 bases and the J segment 0 bases; nucleotides outside the gene matches: 11. CDR3 length: 16 amino acids. The V gene's germline CDR1 is MNHEY and CDR2 SMNVEV (reference sequence). The DNA of the CDR3 is TGTGCCAGCACCATATGGACAGGGCTGAGCTCCTACGAGCAGTACTTC. Its protein is CASTIWTGLSSYEQYF.

This rearrangement joins TRBV4-2 to TRBJ2-7; 7 bases align to TRBD1. The CDR3 covers 14 residues. Trimming cost V 4 bases and J 7 bases; bases outside gene matches: 10. Germline values: CDR1 LGHNA, CDR2 YNFKEQ. In DNA, the CDR3 is TGTGCCAGCAGCCGGATAGGGACAGAGGCTGAGCAGTACTTC. It codes for CASSRIGTEAEQYF.

This clone was recorded at least ten times. The V gene is TRBV12-3 or TRBV12-4, the J gene TRBJ2-1; no definite D call. With 6 bases removed from V and 9 bases from J, the gap between germline ends came to 15 bases. The CDR3 runs 13 residues. CDR3 coding DNA: TGTGCCAGCAGCCCCCTGCGCGTGCGTGAGCAGTTCTTC. It is translated as CASSPLRVREQFF.

This clone was counted at least ten times. The CDR3 loop reads CASSDGGASTDTQYF. CDR3 in DNA: TGTGCCAGCAGTGACGGGGGGGCTAGCACAGATACGCAGTATTTT. This sequence joins TRBV2 and TRBJ2-3, with 8 positions matching TRBD2. The germline CDR1 and CDR2 sequences are SNHLY and FYNNEI. The CDR3 consists of 15 residues. Unmatched junction bases numbered 2, after V lost 3 bases and J lost 0 bases.

This clone was detected many times. V usage is TRBV7-9 and J usage is TRBJ1-1, with 7 positions matching TRBD1. This CDR3 spans 12 amino acids. The ends lost 0 bases at V and 11 bases at J; junction bases unmatched: 3. Germline V CDR1 and CDR2: SEHNR, FQNEAQ (reference sequence). CDR3 residues: CASSLAGTVAFF. The CDR3 coding sequence is TGTGCCAGCAGCTTAGCCGGGACAGTTGCTTTCTTT. Full variable domain (rest looked up from reference TRBV7-9 and TRBJ1-1): DTGVSQNPRHKITKRGQNVTFRCDPISEHNRLYWYRQTLGQGPEFLTYFQNEAQLEKSRLLSDRFSAERPKGSFSTLEIQRTEQGDSAMYLCASSLAGTVAFFGQGTRLTVV.

This clone has more than one count but fewer than ten. The chain joins TRBV24-1 to TRBJ2-7; tentative D call: TRBD1 (5 bases). Germline V CDR1 and CDR2: KGHDR, SFDVKD. The CDR3 runs to 15 residues. V was shortened by 1 base and J by 0 bases, with 9 bases between the two germline ends. CDR3 region: CATSDFTGFSYEQYF. CDR3 sequence (DNA): TGTGCCACCAGTGATTTTACAGGATTCTCCTACGAGCAGTACTTC.

This clone occurred many times. The chain uses TRBV27 and TRBJ2-7, with D perhaps matching TRBD1 (6 bases). The CDR3 runs 12 residues. Germline CDR1 MNHEY, CDR2 SMNVEV (reference sequence). The V end was cut by 2 bases, the J end by 7 bases, with 9 bases between. The CDR3 loop is CASSLEGEEQYF. The CDR3 coding sequence is TGTGCCAGCAGTTTAGAGGGGGAAGAGCAGTACTTC.

This clone was observed at least ten times. The chain employs TRBV28 and TRBJ1-2, with D perhaps TRBD1 (6 bases). The CDR3 sequence is 14 residues long. Per germline, CDR1 MDHEN and CDR2 SYDVKM. V dropped 5 bases and J dropped 13 bases, with 23 bases sitting between them. The CDR3 spells CASSPPGQGSLPTF. CDR3 sequence (DNA): TGTGCCAGCAGTCCACCGGGACAAGGATCCCTACCCACCTTC.

This clone has at least ten counts. The chain has TRBV27 and TRBJ2-7; a weak D match, TRBD1 (6 bases). V shed 7 bases and J shed 3 bases, with 10 bases lying between them. The CDR3 loop spans 12 amino acids. Germline assignment: CDR1 MNHEY and CDR2 SMNVEV (reference sequence). The DNA of the CDR3 is TGTGCCAGCACCAACAGGGACTACGAGCAGTACTTC. Protein: CASTNRDYEQYF.